This TCR beta chain emerged from a study of OX40 agonist ivuxolimab in advanced cancers. In the study overall: Ivuxolimab, which patients received intravenously every 2 weeks, was dosed at 0.01 to 10 mg/kg. Broader study findings: At 0.1 to 3.0 mg/kg, clonal expansion of CD4+ and CD8+ blood T cells had occurred by week 6.

Details on this clone: The antigen remains undetermined.

Produced via immunoSEQ multiplex PCR; TCRdb's table is partial and in-frame only. This sample has approximately 82,000 clones, with 85% to 90% found just once. Trimming shortened V by 3 bases and J by 1 base, and 16 bases separated the two germline ends. The CDR3 sequence is 16 residues long. Per germline, CDR1 SGDLS and CDR2 YYNGEE. This clonotype originated in an adult with an advanced solid tumor such as melanoma, head and neck, liver or kidney cancer. The sample was CD4+ or CD8+ T cells sorted from blood, taken in a trial of the OX40 agonist ivuxolimab. This rearrangement joins TRBV9 to TRBJ2-5, with a weak D call TRBD2 (5 bases). The CDR3 region is CASSGRTEEPQETQYF. The CDR3 bases are TGTGCCAGCAGCGGTAGGACGGAGGAACCCCAAGAGACCCAGTACTTC.